What follows describes a single T cell receptor (beta chain). Its specificity is not known. With 60 Vbeta and 13 Jbeta primers, the PCR was carried out. Clones were read by immunoSEQ multiplex PCR, and TCRdb kept only the in-frame ones, dropping some. The table includes about 160,000 clones, roughly four fifths detected once. The germline gives CDR1 MNHEY, CDR2 SMNVEV (reference sequence). This CDR3 has 15 amino acids. Germline trimming cut 5 bases from V and 4 bases from J; bases unmatched to any gene: 6. This entry is derived from a study of cytomegalovirus exposure and HLA in healthy donors. Looking at the study overall: Counted in an early data release were about 85 million unique TCRs from HLA-typed donors. For the roughly 390 genotyped donors, 75% to 90% fell within the Caucasian-associated ancestry cluster.

General study findings and limits: Confirmation was obtained in vitro that a few CMV-associated chains are specific for CMV antigens. The listing of roughly 160 TCR beta chains classed them as cytomegalovirus-associated.

V usage is TRBV27 and J usage is TRBJ2-3; 10 nucleotides line up with TRBD1. The source material was PBMCs. This clonotype was sampled from a man aged 45-65 years in good health and CMV-seropositive. The CDR3 protein is CASSHRDRGPDTQYF. CDR3 in DNA: TGTGCCAGCAGTCACCGGGACAGGGGACCAGATACGCAGTATTTT.